A selection of T cell receptor beta chains follows, all from one sample in a study of identical twins. TCRdb reprocessed the 5' RACE reads with MiXCR, giving one entry per CDR3 protein. The sample includes a few hundred thousand distinct CDR3 sequences, approximately 11% of them seen just once. This same sample was also taken into another study, of yellow fever vaccine responses in identical twins.

The sequenced material came from memory (CD45RO+) T cells sorted from blood. These receptors were collected from a woman aged 18-30 years in good health. The CDR3 runs from the conserved cysteine through the conserved F or W. Clone size is stated in some rows and not others, as once, few, many or a class when expanded.

CSAFWTSGISYDEQFF	16	TRBV20-1	TRBJ2-1	NA
CASRRTGLMNTEAFF	15	TRBV28	TRBJ1-1	few
CASSFGDRNQPQHF	14	TRBV7-2	TRBJ1-5	NA
CASGGQVNTEAFF	13	TRBV28	TRBJ1-1	NA
CASSQVRQGSYEQYF	15	TRBV3-1	TRBJ2-7	NA
CSARPPGMDTQYF	13	TRBV20-1	TRBJ2-3	NA
CASSRRRDPTDTQYF	15	TRBV4-2	TRBJ2-3	NA
CASSVRRGSWDTQYF	15	TRBV27	TRBJ2-3	NA
CASSLAGGHTGELFF	15	TRBV7-2	TRBJ2-2	few
CASSPRTFQSPLHF	14	TRBV12-3/TRBV12-4	TRBJ1-6	NA
CASSQGQTGEQYF	13	TRBV3-1	TRBJ2-7	few
CATSDLGQGTGELFF	15	TRBV24-1	TRBJ2-2	many
CASSLRPLRTDTQYF	15	TRBV11-2	TRBJ2-3	NA
CASRRPGTGTRNTEAFF	17	TRBV28	TRBJ1-1	once
CAEGGRSTDTQYF	13	TRBV28	TRBJ2-3	NA
CSAWDQKGNTGELFF	15	TRBV20-1	TRBJ2-2	few
CSASPAARGTYNEQFF	16	TRBV20-1	TRBJ2-1	few
CASSPLSGGSYNEQFF	16	TRBV4-2	TRBJ2-1	many
CASSTTQPQHF	11	TRBV6-1	TRBJ1-5	few
CASSPTLGSGDTQYF	15	TRBV13	TRBJ2-3	NA
CASRRTQEPYEQYF	14	TRBV6-1	TRBJ2-7	few
CSARDPRGGDTQYF	14	TRBV20-1	TRBJ2-3	NA
CASSIDAWEQFF	12	TRBV12-3/TRBV12-4	TRBJ2-1	NA
CASRNVLAREQYF	13	TRBV5-1	TRBJ2-7	NA
CSAEKGTSGSNEQFF	15	TRBV20-1	TRBJ2-1	NA
CASSPMGQDYNEQFF	15	TRBV18	TRBJ2-1	NA
CSVVGGGRGTDTQYF	15	TRBV29-1	TRBJ2-3	many
CATKLGYNEQFF	12	TRBV24-1	TRBJ2-1	NA
CASSEAGVSYNEQFF	15	TRBV2	TRBJ2-1	NA
CATALGKASDGYTF	14	TRBV15	TRBJ1-2	many
CASSLAFHQETQYF	14	TRBV7-9	TRBJ2-5	many
CASSGTFGDTYTDTQYF	17	TRBV5-6	TRBJ2-3	NA
CASSLSDIYEQYF	13	TRBV7-2	TRBJ2-7	few
CASSQLIRSSGDSYEQYF	18	TRBV3-1	TRBJ2-7	few
CSVSENEQFF	10	TRBV29-1	TRBJ2-1	NA
CASSLSGTYEQYF	13	TRBV6-5	TRBJ2-7	NA
CASSDSVAGGPREQFF	16	TRBV6-4	TRBJ2-1	few
CASSRRPGAYGGSTDTQYF	19	TRBV5-1	TRBJ2-3	NA
CASSTGPTNEKLFF	14	TRBV28	TRBJ1-4	few
CSATGTSAVRDTQYF	15	TRBV29-1	TRBJ2-3	NA
CSVPNRESYEQYF	13	TRBV29-1	TRBJ2-7	NA
CASSRRQATNEKLFF	15	TRBV12-3/TRBV12-4	TRBJ1-4	many
CASSDGTAYEQYF	13	TRBV3-1	TRBJ2-7	few
CSARPLGGTAAGNTIYF	17	TRBV20-1	TRBJ1-3	many
CASSEAVAGGGPNEQFF	17	TRBV6-1	TRBJ2-1	few
CASSWGDSYGYTF	13	TRBV28	TRBJ1-2	NA